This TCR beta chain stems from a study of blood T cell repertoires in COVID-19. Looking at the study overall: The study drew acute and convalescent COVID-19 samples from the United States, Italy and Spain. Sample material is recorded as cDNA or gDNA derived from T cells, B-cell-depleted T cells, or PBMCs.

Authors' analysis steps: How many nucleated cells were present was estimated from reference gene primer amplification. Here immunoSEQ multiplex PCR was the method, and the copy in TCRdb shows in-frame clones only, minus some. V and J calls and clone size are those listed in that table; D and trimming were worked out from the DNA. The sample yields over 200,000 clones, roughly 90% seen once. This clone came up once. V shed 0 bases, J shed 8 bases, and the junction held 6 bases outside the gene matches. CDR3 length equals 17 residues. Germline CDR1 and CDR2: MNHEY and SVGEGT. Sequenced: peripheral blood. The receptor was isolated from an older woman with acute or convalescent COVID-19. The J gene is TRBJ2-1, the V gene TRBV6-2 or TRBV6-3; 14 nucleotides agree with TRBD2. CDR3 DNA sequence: TGTGCCAGCAGTTACTCTGTGACTAGCGGGAGGGGGGATGAGCAGTTCTTC. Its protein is CASSYSVTSGRGDEQFF.